These 20 T cell receptor beta chains were all obtained from the same sample, sequenced in a study of T cells after yellow fever vaccination. TCRdb independently ran MiXCR on the 5' RACE reads; one entry per CDR3 protein. The table records 300,000 to 350,000 distinct CDR3 sequences, about 10% of them present only once. Material: CD4+ T cells sorted from PBMCs, obtained 45 days after the yellow fever booster vaccination. The receptors come from a man aged 18 to 30 who received the YFV17D yellow fever vaccine.

This clonotype was found a few times. The gene calls are TRBV7-8 and TRBJ2-3; 8 nucleotides match TRBD2. CDR1 is SGHVS and CDR2 is FQNEAQ in the germline V gene. Unmatched junction bases numbered 8, after V lost 1 base and J lost 2 bases. The CDR3 extends over 17 amino acids. The CDR3 loop reads CASSLVPGGGYTDTQYF. The CDR3 coding sequence is TGTGCCAGCAGCTTAGTGCCGGGCGGGGGGTACACAGATACGCAGTATTTT.

As concerns this clonotype: A junction boundary mismatches the germline segment, possibly from a read error. CDR3 nucleotides: TGTGCCAGCAGTTTAGCCGGGGAGGGTGGAGATTTC. Amino acid sequence: CASSLAGEGGDF. The chain links TRBV12-3 or TRBV12-4 to TRBJ2-5; 7 bases line up with TRBD2. The CDR3 runs to 12 residues.

This clonotype has only a few counts. The rearrangement links TRBV4-3 to TRBJ2-2; D possibly corresponds to TRBD2 (6 bases). The CDR3 sequence is 15 residues long. V lost 8 bases to trimming and J lost 1 base, with 14 bases between them. Germline V CDR1 and CDR2: LGHNA, YSLEER. Here the CDR3 reads CASGGGTGNTGELFF. CDR3 nucleotides: TGCGCCAGCGGAGGCGGGACGGGGAACACCGGGGAGCTGTTTTTT.

This clonotype was counted ten times or more. The V gene is TRBV12-3 or TRBV12-4, the J gene TRBJ1-5; 8 bases align to TRBD1. Trimming cost V 3 bases and J 2 bases; bases outside gene matches: 9. The CDR3 runs to 17 residues. Written as DNA, the CDR3 is TGTGCCAGCAGTTTGGAGGACAGGGATAGGGGCAATCAGCCCCAGCATTTT. It codes for CASSLEDRDRGNQPQHF.

This clonotype was seen a handful of times. V gene TRBV20-1 combines with J gene TRBJ2-2; the D gene is possibly TRBD2 (6 bases). The V gene lost 2 bases and the J gene lost 5 bases, with 12 bases spanning the gap. The germline V gene encodes CDR1 DFQATT and CDR2 SNEGSKA (reference sequence). The CDR3 has 14 residues. The CDR3 DNA sequence: TGCAGTGCTAGAAGTGCGGGGCGTACCGGGGAGCTGTTTTTT. Translating it yields CSARSAGRTGELFF.

Only one count was recorded for this clonotype. The chain has TRBV5-4 and TRBJ2-1; either TRBD1 or TRBD2 may supply D (5 bases each). Per the germline V gene, CDR1 is SGHNT and CDR2 is YYREEE (reference sequence). The CDR3 length is 15 residues. V shed 0 bases and J shed 9 bases, with 16 bases lying between them. The CDR3 DNA follows: TGTGCCAGCAGCTTGGGAGGGACGGGTGGGGGTGAGCAGTTCTTC. It encodes CASSLGGTGGGEQFF.

The sample holds a few counts of this clonotype. The rearrangement joins TRBV20-1 to TRBJ1-5; TRBD1 might be the D (5 bases). Trimming removed 3 bases at V and 6 bases at J, with 9 bases between. Germline CDR1 is DFQATT and CDR2 is SNEGSKA (reference sequence). The length of the CDR3 is 12 residues. The chain's CDR3 is CSASRESQPQHF. CDR3 nucleotide sequence: TGCAGTGCTAGCAGGGAAAGTCAGCCCCAGCATTTT.

This clonotype was observed a few times. V gene TRBV12-3 or TRBV12-4 combines with J gene TRBJ1-2; D not resolved. This CDR3 region has 12 residues. The ends were cut back, 2 bases at V and 6 bases at J, with 7 bases in the middle. DNA for the CDR3: TGTGCCAGCAGTTTAATAGGGCATGGCTACACCTTC. Translated, it gives CASSLIGHGYTF.

This clonotype was detected many times. The rearrangement links TRBV18 to TRBJ2-7, with D perhaps given as TRBD1 or TRBD2 (5 bases each). Trimming shortened V by 5 bases and J by 0 bases, and 17 bases separated the two germline ends. CDR1 KGHSH and CDR2 LQKENI come from the germline V gene. The CDR3 extends over 16 amino acids. The chain's CDR3 is CASSTQPTGASYEQYF. In DNA form, the CDR3 reads TGTGCCAGCTCAACTCAACCAACCGGGGCCTCCTACGAGCAGTACTTC.

This clonotype was seen a handful of times. This chain joins TRBV18 and TRBJ2-3, with 7 nucleotides matching TRBD2. The CDR3 contains 16 residues. The V gene's germline CDR1 is KGHSH and CDR2 LQKENI. V trimming: 2 bases; J trimming: 2 bases; junction bases outside the gene matches: 7. The CDR3 DNA reads TGTGCCAGCTCACCAGAACTAGCGCGGGTCACAGATACGCAGTATTTT. It specifies CASSPELARVTDTQYF.

The chain joins TRBV7-8 to TRBJ1-1; 9 nucleotides match TRBD1. The V gene's germline CDR1 is SGHVS and CDR2 FQNEAQ. The V and J ends lost 5 bases and 5 bases, in that order; junction bases with no gene match: 15. The CDR3 has 17 amino acids. This chain's CDR3 is CASSETGRGTGRTEAFF. As DNA, the CDR3 is TGTGCCAGCAGCGAGACGGGGAGGGGGACAGGGAGAACTGAAGCTTTCTTT.

The chain joins TRBV5-1 to TRBJ2-5; D possibly corresponds to TRBD2 (5 bases). Trimming left V 3 bases short and J 0 bases short, with 12 bases between. Germline loops: CDR1 SGHRS, CDR2 YFSETQ. The CDR3 loop spans 15 amino acids. The CDR3 sequence is CASSSTPGNQETQYF. CDR3 coding DNA: TGCGCCAGCAGCTCAACGCCGGGAAACCAAGAGACCCAGTACTTC. Full variable domain (outside the CDR3, taken from reference TRBV5-1 and TRBJ2-5): KAGVTQTPRYLIKTRGQQVTLSCSPISGHRSVSWYQQTPGQGLQFLFEYFSETQRNKGNFPGRFSGRQFSNSRSEMNVSTLELGDSALYLCASSSTPGNQETQYFGPGTRLLVL.

The gene calls are TRBV6-2 or TRBV6-3 and TRBJ1-1; D perhaps matches TRBD1 (6 bases). Germline CDR1 is MNHEY and CDR2 is SVGEGT. CDR3 length equals 14 residues. Trimming cost V 7 bases and J 6 bases, with 18 bases left between them. CDR3 nucleotide sequence: TGTGCCAGCACCCCACAGGCGGGACAAGCTGAAGCTTTCTTT. Its translation is CASTPQAGQAEAFF.

This chain connects TRBV29-1 to TRBJ1-1, with D unclear. The CDR3 covers 13 residues. V was pared by 7 bases and J by 1 base, with 13 bases between. Germline CDR1 is SQVTM and CDR2 is ANQGSEA. The chain's CDR3 is CSALARANTEAFF. CDR3 DNA: TGCAGCGCCCTCGCACGGGCGAACACTGAAGCTTTCTTT.

This clonotype was found a few times. The CDR3 nucleotides read TGCGCCAGCAGCCAAGACCTTTCAGCGGGATCTTGGGAGCAGTACTTC. It is translated as CASSQDLSAGSWEQYF. The chain carries TRBV4-3 and TRBJ2-7; 7 nucleotides agree with TRBD2. The CDR3 is 16 residues long. Germline V lookup: CDR1 LGHNA, CDR2 YSLEER. J was trimmed by 7 bases and V by 0 bases; bases with no gene match: 12.

This clonotype was seen a few times. The V gene is TRBV6-5, the J gene TRBJ2-6, with D uncertain. Trimming removed 0 bases from V and 3 bases from J, with 9 bases in between. The CDR3 runs 16 residues. Germline CDR1 and CDR2: MNHEY and SVGAGI. CDR3 region: CASSYSIRVGANVLTF. CDR3 in DNA: TGTGCCAGCAGTTACTCGATTAGGGTTGGGGCCAACGTCCTGACTTTC.

This clonotype has a count of ten or more. The chain links TRBV7-8 to TRBJ1-1; 7 nucleotides agree with TRBD1. This CDR3 comprises 17 residues. The V and J ends lost 5 bases and 5 bases, in that order; junction bases with no gene match: 17. Germline V CDR1 and CDR2: SGHVS, FQNEAQ. The DNA for the CDR3 is TGTGCCAGCAGCCCCGGGACAGCACAATTTACGGGGACTGAAGCTTTCTTT. Translated, it gives CASSPGTAQFTGTEAFF.

The V call is TRBV11-3, the J call TRBJ2-5; weak D call: TRBD1 (6 bases). The CDR3 sequence is 16 residues long. V lost 5 bases and J 2 bases, leaving 18 bases between the germline ends. Germline CDR1 is SGHNT and CDR2 is YENEEA. As DNA, the CDR3 is TGTGCCAGCAGCCCTTCGAACAGGGCAGGTCAAGAGACCCAGTACTTC. Translated, it gives CASSPSNRAGQETQYF.

This clonotype was found a few times. The gene calls are TRBV5-1 and TRBJ2-5; D gene uncertain. Trimming removed 0 bases from V and 1 base from J, with 7 bases in between. Per the germline V gene, CDR1 is SGHRS and CDR2 is YFSETQ. The CDR3 runs to 14 residues. Here the CDR3 reads CASSLAHVQETQYF. The CDR3 DNA reads TGCGCCAGCAGCTTGGCACACGTCCAAGAGACCCAGTACTTC.

Concerning this clonotype itself: One junction end does not reproduce the germline sequence, and a read error may be involved. This chain links TRBV20-1 with TRBJ2-5; 7 bases match TRBD1. The CDR3 has 11 residues. Germline values: CDR1 DFQATT, CDR2 SNEGSKA (reference sequence). CDR3 amino acids: CSGPQGETLYF. The CDR3 DNA follows: TGCAGTGGTCCCCAGGGGGAGACCCTGTACTTC.